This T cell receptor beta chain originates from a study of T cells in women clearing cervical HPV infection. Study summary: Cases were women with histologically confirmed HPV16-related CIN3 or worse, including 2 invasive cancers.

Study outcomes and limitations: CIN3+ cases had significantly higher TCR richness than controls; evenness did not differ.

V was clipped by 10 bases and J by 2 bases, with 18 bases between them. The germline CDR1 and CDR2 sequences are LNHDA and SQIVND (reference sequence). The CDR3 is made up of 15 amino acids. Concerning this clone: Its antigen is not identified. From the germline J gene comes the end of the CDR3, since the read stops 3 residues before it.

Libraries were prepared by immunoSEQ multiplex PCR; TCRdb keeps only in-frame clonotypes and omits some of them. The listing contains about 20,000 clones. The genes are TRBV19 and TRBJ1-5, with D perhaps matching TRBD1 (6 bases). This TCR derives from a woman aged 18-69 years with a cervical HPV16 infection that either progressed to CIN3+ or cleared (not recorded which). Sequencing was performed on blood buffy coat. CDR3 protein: CATHRGDTGNQPQHF. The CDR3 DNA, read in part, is TGTGCCACCCATCGGGGGGACACAGGCAATCAGCCC.